This T cell receptor (beta chain) was sequenced during a study of somatic mutations in cytotoxic T cells in rheumatoid arthritis (dated by TCRdb to 2017 to 2019). Background for the entire study: Before any treatment started and right after they were diagnosed, patients gave peripheral blood samples (roughly 31 ml EDTA). The study asked whether expanded CD8+ T-cell clones in newly diagnosed, untreated rheumatoid arthritis carry somatic mutations, and used TCRB deep sequencing to characterize clonality. Some V beta antibody-stained T-cell populations were flow-sorted on a FACSAria II or Sony SH800 at nearly 100% purity, and sorted V beta1+ cells also underwent TCRB sequencing. Patients and controls did not essentially differ in median age, which was nearly identical between the groups. TCRB deep sequencing was performed for approximately 61 rheumatoid arthritis patients and around 20 healthy controls.

Concerning this clone: Its binding antigen is unknown. Base qualities are not recorded, but no much larger clone differs from it by a single base.

Broader findings and caveats from the paper: The largest CD8+ clone made up more than 20% of CD8+ cells in about an eighth of the roughly 65 patients, and blood and synovial fluid shared several identical CD8+ TCRB sequences. The slight TRBV07 underrepresentation in patients was not adjusted for multiple comparisons. CD8+ T-cell clonality in rheumatoid arthritis patients was not significantly different from that in age-matched healthy controls. In patients, CD8+ clonality rose with age (Spearman r=0.49), which was not the case in healthy controls. The expanded CD8+ clones had unknown antigen targets, and not appearing in virus-specific databases did not rule out that they were virus-specific.

Positive magnetic bead selection on an AutoMACS was used to isolate CD4+ and CD8+ cells, with flow cytometry used to check purity. After a first flow cytometry screen using a TCR V beta antibody panel, clonal expansions were characterized through TCRB deep sequencing of sorted CD8+ fractions. Isolation of peripheral blood mononuclear cells was done through Ficoll-Paque PLUS density gradient separation. DNA from CD4-enriched, CD8-enriched or PBMC samples was extracted using Nucleospin Tissue or Tissue XS kits and then quantified on a Qubit 2.0 fluorometer. The CDR3 holds 15 amino acids from the cysteine to the phenylalanine. Of the read, only the CDR3 DNA is kept; its 45 bases are in frame from base 1. The CDR1 and CDR2 encoded by the germline V gene are MNHEY and SVGAGI. Trimming at the junction amounts to 1 base on V and 9 bases on J, and the germline ends lie 13 bases apart. TCRB CDR3 sequencing used the immunoSEQ assay on genomic DNA. The authors' pipeline ran thus. Only a few patient CD8+ clones larger than 1% matched published virus-specific TCRB sequences when compared against them. Analyses were restricted to productive TCRB rearrangements. Defining a clone by its unique TCRB CDR3 sequence, the study calculated clonality as a productive clonality index derived from Shannon entropy. The template counts of each clone relative to the total templates per sample were used to calculate repertoire overlap between two samples. V-gene usage from TCRB sequencing and V-gene usage measured by flow cytometry were correlated (Spearman r of 0.61). TCRdb limited this immuneACCESS table to in-frame rearrangements with V and J called. A share of clones is missing; checked studies link under half to unresolved V genes, and the rest is unexplained. From that table come the V and J calls and clone size; the DNA was used to work out D and trimming. The sample table lists roughly 13,000 clones, 74% of them with a count of one. The ten largest clonotypes hold over 25% of the sample.

This sequence originates from an adult with rheumatoid arthritis. The chain uses TRBV6-5 and TRBJ1-6; the D gene identity is not certain. Sequences were obtained from CD8+ T cells sorted from blood. The CDR3: CASSYFQGPRSPLHF. The DNA sequence follows: TGTGCCAGCAGTTACTTCCAAGGGCCGCGTTCACCCCTCCACTTT.